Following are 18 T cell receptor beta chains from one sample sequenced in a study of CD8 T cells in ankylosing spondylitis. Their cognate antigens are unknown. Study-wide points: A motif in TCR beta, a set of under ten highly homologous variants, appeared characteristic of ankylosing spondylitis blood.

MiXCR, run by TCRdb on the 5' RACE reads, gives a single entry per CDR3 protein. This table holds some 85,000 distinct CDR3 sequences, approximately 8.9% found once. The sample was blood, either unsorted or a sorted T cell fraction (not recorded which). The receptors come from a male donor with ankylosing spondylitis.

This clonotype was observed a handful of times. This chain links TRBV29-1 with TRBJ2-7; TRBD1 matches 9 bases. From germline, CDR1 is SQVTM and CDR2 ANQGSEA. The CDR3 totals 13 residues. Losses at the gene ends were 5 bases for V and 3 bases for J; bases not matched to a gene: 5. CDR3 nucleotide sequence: TGCAGCGTTACCGGGACAGGGAGCTACGAGCAGTACTTC. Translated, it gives CSVTGTGSYEQYF.

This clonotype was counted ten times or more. CDR3 sequence reads: CASSLGLGNQPQHF. In DNA form, the CDR3 reads TGCGCCAGCAGCTTAGGACTGGGCAATCAGCCCCAGCATTTT. The gene calls are TRBV5-1 and TRBJ1-5; D gene ambiguous. The CDR3 totals 14 residues. Deletions cut 2 bases from V and 2 bases from J, with 8 bases between. The V gene's germline CDR1 is SGHRS and CDR2 YFSETQ.

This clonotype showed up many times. The CDR3 is CASSLAGSFEQYV. For the CDR3, the DNA is TGTGCCAGCAGCCTAGCGGGATCCTTCGAGCAGTACGTC. This rearrangement joins TRBV13 to TRBJ2-7; 9 bases map to TRBD2. Per the germline V gene, CDR1 is PRHDT and CDR2 is FYEKMQ (reference sequence). This CDR3 region has 13 residues.

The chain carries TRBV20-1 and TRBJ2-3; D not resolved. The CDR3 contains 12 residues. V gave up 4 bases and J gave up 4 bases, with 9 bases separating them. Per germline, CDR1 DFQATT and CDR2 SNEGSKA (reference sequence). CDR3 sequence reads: CSAIEVPDTQYF. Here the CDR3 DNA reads TGCAGTGCTATAGAGGTCCCAGATACGCAGTATTTT.

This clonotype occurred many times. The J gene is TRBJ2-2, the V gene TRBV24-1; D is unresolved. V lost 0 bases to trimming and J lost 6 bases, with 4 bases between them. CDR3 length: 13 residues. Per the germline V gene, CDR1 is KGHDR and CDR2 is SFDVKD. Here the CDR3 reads CATSDLLAGELFF. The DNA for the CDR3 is TGTGCCACCAGTGATTTGCTTGCCGGGGAGCTGTTTTTT.

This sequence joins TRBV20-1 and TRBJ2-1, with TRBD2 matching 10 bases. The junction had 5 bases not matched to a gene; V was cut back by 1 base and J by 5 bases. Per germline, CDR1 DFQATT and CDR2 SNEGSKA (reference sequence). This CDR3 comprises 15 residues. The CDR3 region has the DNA TGCAGTGCTAGAGTTAGCGGGAGGCCTAACAATGAGCAGTTCTTC. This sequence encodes CSARVSGRPNNEQFF.

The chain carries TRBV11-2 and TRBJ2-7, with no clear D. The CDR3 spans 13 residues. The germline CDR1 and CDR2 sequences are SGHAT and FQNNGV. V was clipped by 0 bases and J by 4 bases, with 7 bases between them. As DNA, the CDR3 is TGTGCCAGCAGCTTAGATGGCGATTACGAGCAGTACGTC. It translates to CASSLDGDYEQYV.

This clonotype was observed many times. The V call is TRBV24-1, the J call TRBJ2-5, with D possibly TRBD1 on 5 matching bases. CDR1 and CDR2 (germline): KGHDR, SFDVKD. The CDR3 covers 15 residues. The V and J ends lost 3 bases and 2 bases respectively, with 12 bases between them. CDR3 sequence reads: CATSDPDDRQETQYF. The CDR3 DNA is TGTGCCACCAGTGATCCTGATGACAGACAAGAGACCCAGTACTTC.

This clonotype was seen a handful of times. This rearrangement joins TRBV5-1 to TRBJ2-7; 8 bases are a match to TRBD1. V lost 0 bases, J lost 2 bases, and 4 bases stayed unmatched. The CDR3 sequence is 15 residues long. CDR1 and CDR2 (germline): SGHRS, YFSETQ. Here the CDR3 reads CASSLGQGYPYEQYF. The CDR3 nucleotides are TGCGCCAGCAGCTTGGGACAGGGGTATCCCTACGAGCAGTACTTC.

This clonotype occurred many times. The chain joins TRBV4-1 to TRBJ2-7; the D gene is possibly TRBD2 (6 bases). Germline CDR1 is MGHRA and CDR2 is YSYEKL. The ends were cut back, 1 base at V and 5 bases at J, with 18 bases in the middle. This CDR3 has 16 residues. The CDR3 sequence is CASSQGAGGEYDEQYF. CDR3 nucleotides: TGCGCCAGCAGCCAAGGAGCCGGAGGGGAGTATGACGAGCAGTACTTC.

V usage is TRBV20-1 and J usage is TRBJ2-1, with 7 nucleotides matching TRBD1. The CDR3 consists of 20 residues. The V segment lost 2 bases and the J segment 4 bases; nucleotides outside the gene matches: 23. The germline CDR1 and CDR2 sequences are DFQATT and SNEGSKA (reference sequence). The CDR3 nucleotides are TGCAGTGCTAGATTGGCCGGGACAGACCAAGCCTTGGCGATATACAATGAGCAGTTCTTC. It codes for CSARLAGTDQALAIYNEQFF.

The CDR3 spells CASRPEGETRSTDTQYF. The DNA for the CDR3 is TGTGCCAGCCGGCCCGAGGGGGAAACGAGAAGCACAGATACGCAGTATTTT. The chain combines TRBV19 with TRBJ2-3; tentative D call: TRBD1 (6 bases). Germline lookup yields CDR1 LNHDA and CDR2 SQIVND (reference sequence). Between the trimmed V and J ends, which lost 9 bases and 0 bases, there was a span of 22 bases. The CDR3 is 17 amino acids.

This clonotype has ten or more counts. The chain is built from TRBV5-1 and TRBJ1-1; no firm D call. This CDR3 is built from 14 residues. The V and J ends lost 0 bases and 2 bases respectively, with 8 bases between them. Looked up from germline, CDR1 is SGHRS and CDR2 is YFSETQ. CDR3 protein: CASSLDQKNTEAFF. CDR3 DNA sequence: TGCGCCAGCAGCTTGGATCAGAAAAACACTGAAGCTTTCTTT.

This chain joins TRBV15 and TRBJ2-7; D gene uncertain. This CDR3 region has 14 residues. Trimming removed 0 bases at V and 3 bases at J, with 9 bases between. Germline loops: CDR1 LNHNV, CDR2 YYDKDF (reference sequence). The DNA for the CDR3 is TGTGCCACCAGCAGAGACAGGACGGTCTACGAGCAGTACGTC. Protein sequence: CATSRDRTVYEQYV.

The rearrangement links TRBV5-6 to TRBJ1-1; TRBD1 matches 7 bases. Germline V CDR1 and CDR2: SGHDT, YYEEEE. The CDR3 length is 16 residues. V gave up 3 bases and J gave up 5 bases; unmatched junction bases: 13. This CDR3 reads CASSSETGAYRTEAFF. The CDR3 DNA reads TGTGCCAGCAGCTCTGAAACAGGGGCCTATAGAACTGAAGCTTTCTTT.

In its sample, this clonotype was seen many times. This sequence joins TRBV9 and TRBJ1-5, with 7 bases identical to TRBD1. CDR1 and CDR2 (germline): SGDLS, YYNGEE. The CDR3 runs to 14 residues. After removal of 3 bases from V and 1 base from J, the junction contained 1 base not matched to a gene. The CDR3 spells CASSGGQSNQPQHF. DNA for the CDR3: TGTGCCAGCAGCGGGGGACAGAGCAATCAGCCCCAGCATTTT.

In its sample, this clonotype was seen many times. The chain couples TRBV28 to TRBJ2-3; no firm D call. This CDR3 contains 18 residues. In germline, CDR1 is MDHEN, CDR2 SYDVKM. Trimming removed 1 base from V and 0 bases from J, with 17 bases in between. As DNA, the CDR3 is TGTGCCAGCAGTTTATTATCTCCAGACGACCCTAGCACAGATACGCAGTATTTT. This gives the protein CASSLLSPDDPSTDTQYF.

In DNA, the CDR3 is TGTGCCAGCAGTTTTACCGGGATAACAGATACGCAGTATTTT. It codes for CASSFTGITDTQYF. This chain joins TRBV12-3 or TRBV12-4 and TRBJ2-3, with D possibly TRBD2 on 5 matching bases. Deletions cut 3 bases from V and 3 bases from J, with 10 bases between. The CDR3 consists of 14 residues.